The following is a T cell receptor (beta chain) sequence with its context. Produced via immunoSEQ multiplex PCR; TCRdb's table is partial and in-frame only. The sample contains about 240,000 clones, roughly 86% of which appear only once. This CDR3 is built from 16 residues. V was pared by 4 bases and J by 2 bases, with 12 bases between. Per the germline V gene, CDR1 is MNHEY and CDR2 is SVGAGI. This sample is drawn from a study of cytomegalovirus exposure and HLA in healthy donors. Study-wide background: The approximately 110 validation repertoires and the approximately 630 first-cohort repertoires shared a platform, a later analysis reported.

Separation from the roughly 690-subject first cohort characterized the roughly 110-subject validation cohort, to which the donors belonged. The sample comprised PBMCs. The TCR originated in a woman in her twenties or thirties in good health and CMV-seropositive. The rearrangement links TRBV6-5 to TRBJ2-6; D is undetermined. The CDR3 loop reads CASSLSPGTGANVLTF. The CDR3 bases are TGTGCCAGCAGTTTGAGTCCCGGTACTGGGGCCAACGTCCTGACTTTC.